The 12 T cell receptor beta chains below were found in one sample sequenced in a study of memory CD4+ T cells and cytomegalovirus serostatus. Data came from immunoSEQ multiplex PCR; TCRdb stores just in-frame clones and leaves some out. The data hold about 82,000 clones, with 65% to 85% observed a single time. Single viable CD3+CD4+CD8-CD45RO+ cells were sorted as the memory CD4+ T cells. Source material: memory CD4+ T cells from blood. These receptors all stem from an adult in good health and CMV-seronegative.

The J gene is TRBJ1-3, the V gene TRBV9, with D unresolved. The length of the CDR3 is 12 residues. Germline V gene sequence: CDR1 SGDLS, CDR2 YYNGEE. Trimming shortened V by 8 bases and J by 4 bases, and 10 bases separated the two germline ends. The CDR3 DNA reads as TGTGCCAGTTCTCGGGAGGGAAACACCATATATTTT. It yields the protein CASSREGNTIYF.

The V and J genes are TRBV11-2 and TRBJ1-1, with a tentative D call TRBD1 (5 bases). CDR1 and CDR2 from the germline V gene are SGHAT and FQNNGV. The V end lost 5 bases, the J end lost 1 base, and 14 bases lay between the germline ends. This CDR3 comprises 15 residues. The CDR3 DNA reads TGTGCCAGCAGCCAGCCGGGACGCCGGAACACTGAAGCTTTCTTT. Protein product: CASSQPGRRNTEAFF. Using reference TRBV11-2 and TRBJ1-1 for the parts outside the CDR3, the full variable domain is EAGVAQSPRYKIIEKRQSVAFWCNPISGHATLYWYQQILGQGPKLLIQFQNNGVVDDSQLPKDRFSAERLKGVDSTLKIQPAKLEDSAVYLCASSQPGRRNTEAFFGQGTRLTVV.

The rearrangement uses TRBV5-6 and TRBJ1-5; weak D call: TRBD1 (6 bases). The V end lost 4 bases, the J end lost 4 bases, and 12 bases lay between the germline ends. In germline, CDR1 is SGHDT, CDR2 YYEEEE. This CDR3 region has 14 residues. DNA of the CDR3: TGTGCCAGCAGCCGTTTAACAGGGAATCAGCCCCAGCATTTT. Translation: CASSRLTGNQPQHF.

V usage is TRBV11-2 and J usage is TRBJ2-2, with 8 bases aligning to TRBD2. The CDR3 loop spans 16 amino acids. The V gene end was trimmed by 2 bases and the J gene end by 5 bases; junction bases not matched to a gene: 7. Germline V CDR1 and CDR2: SGHAT, FQNNGV. The CDR3 protein is CASSLRSGAVTGELFF. The DNA of the CDR3 is TGTGCCAGCAGCTTACGTAGCGGGGCAGTGACCGGGGAGCTGTTTTTT.

As to this clone: The identical CDR3 is also encoded by other nucleotide sequences in the sample. The chain couples TRBV6-5 to TRBJ1-5; D is undetermined. Between the trimmed V and J ends, which lost 0 bases and 1 base, there was a span of 4 bases. The germline CDR1 and CDR2 sequences are MNHEY and SVGAGI. The CDR3 loop spans 14 amino acids. CDR3 DNA sequence: TGTGCCAGCAGTTACTCTGGGAGCAATCAGCCCCAGCATTTT. This translates into CASSYSGSNQPQHF.

This clone was detected a few times. This sequence joins TRBV5-1 and TRBJ1-6, with D perhaps TRBD1 (6 bases). The CDR3 spans 12 residues. Germline V gene lookup returns CDR1 SGHRS and CDR2 YFSETQ. Trimming removed 6 bases from V and 5 bases from J, with 6 bases in between. The CDR3 spells CASKGDNSPLHF. The DNA of the CDR3 is TGCGCCAGCAAGGGGGATAATTCACCCCTCCACTTT.

This chain uses TRBV6-1 with TRBJ2-7; perhaps TRBD1 as D (5 bases). This CDR3 has 12 amino acids. Germline assignment: CDR1 MNHNS and CDR2 SASEGT. Trimming removed 2 bases at V and 7 bases at J, with 9 bases between. Here the CDR3 DNA reads TGTGCCAGCAGTGAAAAGGGGTGGGAGCAGTACTTC. Translation: CASSEKGWEQYF.

This clone was seen once. The chain employs TRBV29-1 and TRBJ2-3; possibly TRBD1 for D (5 bases). This CDR3 is 13 amino acids long. V dropped 3 bases and J dropped 6 bases, with 13 bases sitting between them. In germline, CDR1 is SQVTM, CDR2 ANQGSEA. For the CDR3, the DNA is TGCAGCGTTGATAGGGGAAACGTCGATACGCAGTATTTT. Translating gives CSVDRGNVDTQYF.

This chain connects TRBV6-5 to TRBJ1-4; D uncertain. This CDR3 spans 12 amino acids. Germline CDR1 MNHEY, CDR2 SVGAGI. Trimming cost V 8 bases and J 4 bases, with 8 bases left between them. CDR3 loop: CASGGFNEKLFF. The CDR3 region has the DNA TGTGCCAGCGGTGGTTTTAATGAAAAACTGTTTTTT.

V and J are TRBV28 and TRBJ1-1; TRBD1 is a possible D gene (5 bases). The CDR3 extends over 14 amino acids. In germline, CDR1 is MDHEN, CDR2 SYDVKM. The V and J ends lost 6 bases and 3 bases respectively, with 14 bases between them. CDR3 sequence reads: CASSPGQGDTEAFF. DNA for the CDR3: TGTGCCAGCAGCCCGGGGCAGGGAGACACTGAAGCTTTCTTT.

In the case of this clone: Additional DNA sequences in this sample encode the identical CDR3. The rearrangement uses TRBV6-1 and TRBJ1-2, with unresolved D. CDR3 size: 14 residues. Germline V gene sequence: CDR1 MNHNS, CDR2 SASEGT. Between the trimmed V and J ends, which lost 9 bases and 8 bases, there was a span of 22 bases. In nucleotides, the CDR3 is TGTGCCAGTAGAAACACCGGGCCCCAGCAGGGCTACACCTTC. It is translated as CASRNTGPQQGYTF.

This chain connects TRBV2 to TRBJ1-1; D ambiguous. Trimming removed 6 bases from V and 1 base from J, with 12 bases in between. This CDR3 spans 14 amino acids. CDR1 SNHLY and CDR2 FYNNEI come from the germline V gene. The DNA of the CDR3 is TGTGCCAGCAGCGCACTATGGGCGAACACTGAAGCTTTCTTT. It codes for CASSALWANTEAFF.